One T cell receptor beta chain is described in this entry. Its specificity is unknown. The data were obtained in a study of shared clonotypes between healthy human individuals. Deep-level settings were used for running the assay. This table comes from immunoSEQ multiplex PCR, and its TCRdb copy is limited to in-frame clones, with some not included. Among over a million clones listed, approximately 98.5% were seen once. Study-wide findings and caveats: Researchers found naive subsets generally carried larger estimated richness than memory subsets.

Sequencing was performed on naive CD4+ T cells sorted from blood. Subset given: CD45RA+ positively selected. The origin of this receptor is a young man in good health.

CDR3 nucleotide sequence: TGTGCCAGCAGCTTAATGGGGATGAACTACACCTTC. Translated: CASSLMGMNYTF. The chain uses TRBV7-2 and TRBJ1-2; D is ambiguous. V dropped 2 bases and J dropped 10 bases, with 11 bases sitting between them. Per the germline V gene, CDR1 is SGHTA and CDR2 is FQGNSA. The CDR3 is 12 amino acids.